This T cell receptor (beta chain) was recovered during a study of T-cell reconstitution after alpha-beta-depleted transplantation in children. Library preparation (for TCRbeta) was performed with unique molecular identifiers. Using its own MiXCR run on the PCR reads, TCRdb lists one record per CDR3 protein. The table has over 400,000 distinct CDR3 sequences, about 12% seen once. Germline V CDR1 and CDR2: SGHDN, FVKESK. CDR3 size: 15 residues. V lost 1 base and J lost 4, with 11 bases in between. This material consisted of PBMCs from the stem cell graft donor, taken from the stem cell graft. The chain is built from TRBV14 and TRBJ2-1, with D possibly being TRBD2 (6 bases). The clonotype comes from a human donor who donated a stem cell graft to a child with combined immunodeficiency. For the CDR3, the DNA is TGTGCCAGCAGCCAAGTGAGCGGGCGATACAATGAGCAGTTCTTC. It codes for CASSQVSGRYNEQFF.